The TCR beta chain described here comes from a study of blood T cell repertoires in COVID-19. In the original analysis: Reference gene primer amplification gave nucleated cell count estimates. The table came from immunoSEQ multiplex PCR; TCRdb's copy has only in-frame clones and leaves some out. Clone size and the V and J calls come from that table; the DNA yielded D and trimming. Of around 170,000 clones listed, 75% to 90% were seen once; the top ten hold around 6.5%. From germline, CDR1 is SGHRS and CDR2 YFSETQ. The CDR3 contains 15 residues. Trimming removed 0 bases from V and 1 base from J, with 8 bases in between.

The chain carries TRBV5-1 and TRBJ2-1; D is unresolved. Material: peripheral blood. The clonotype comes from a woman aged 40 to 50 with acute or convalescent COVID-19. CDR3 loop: CASSLGLSSYNEQFF. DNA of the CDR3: TGCGCCAGCAGCTTGGGGTTGAGTTCCTACAATGAGCAGTTCTTC.